Listed below are T cell receptor beta chains from one sample, sequenced in a study of monozygotic twins with inflammatory bowel disease. TCRdb processed the 5' RACE reads again and assigns one entry to each CDR3 protein, with no DNA. In total, the table holds over 110,000 distinct CDR3 sequences. The specimen was blood. Receptors originate from a human donor with ulcerative colitis or Crohn's disease, or a healthy co-twin of an affected twin (not recorded which). Each CDR3 is given with its conserved first and last residue. Each record gives: V gene, J gene, CDR3 protein.

TRBV20-1	TRBJ1-6	CSARVLGVVSNSPLHF
TRBV19	TRBJ2-2	CASSPWAGELFF
TRBV20-1	TRBJ1-6	CSALDFSYNSPLHF
TRBV7-9	TRBJ2-7	CASSLFVGDRGPYEQYF
TRBV3-1	TRBJ2-2	CASSSQAWELFF
TRBV6-5	TRBJ2-5	CASSYSVHSPGQQETQYF
TRBV9	TRBJ2-1	CASSARDRGLNEQFF
TRBV7-2	TRBJ1-5	CASSLVRDQPQHF
TRBV11-2	TRBJ2-5	CASSPQLAGSETQYF
TRBV24-1	TRBJ2-6	CATNGPHDSGANVLTF
TRBV5-1	TRBJ1-3	CASSLGVESGNTIYF
TRBV7-7	TRBJ2-1	CASSLGVQVPYNEQFF
TRBV7-2	TRBJ2-7	CASSLASGTTYEQYF
TRBV6-1	TRBJ2-5	CASSDPGFETQYF
TRBV19	TRBJ2-3	CASSENTDTQYF
TRBV18	TRBJ1-6	CASSPGAGDSPLHF
TRBV11-3	TRBJ2-1	CASSRSGISYNEQFF
TRBV6-2/TRBV6-3	TRBJ1-1	CASSLRRGKNTEAFF
TRBV4-1	TRBJ1-4	CASSQKYTGRTDNEKLFF
TRBV6-2/TRBV6-3	TRBJ1-5	CASSQDGYQPQHF
TRBV9	TRBJ2-5	CASSATAGQGAFQETQYF
TRBV18	TRBJ1-2	CASSQGPDYGYTF
TRBV7-2	TRBJ1-3	CASSLGFRDTGNTIYF
TRBV18	TRBJ2-5	CASSPPDRVTQETQYF
TRBV4-3	TRBJ1-3	CASSQDPGAGNTIYF
TRBV12-3/TRBV12-4	TRBJ2-1	CASSSQRAGGYNEQFF
TRBV4-3	TRBJ1-5	CASSQRTGVQPQHF
TRBV6-2/TRBV6-3	TRBJ1-5	CASSRDRVNQPQHF
TRBV7-7	TRBJ2-5	CASGRNGGETQYF
TRBV6-5	TRBJ2-3	CASSYGSGAPSTDTQYF
TRBV7-9	TRBJ1-5	CASSPGHPSNQPQHF
TRBV5-4	TRBJ2-1	CASSHSGGQFF
TRBV19	TRBJ1-5	CASSPLTGVKHF
TRBV6-2/TRBV6-3	TRBJ1-5	CASSMDRTQSYSNQPQHF
TRBV27	TRBJ1-1	CASSLFGENTEAFF
TRBV24-1	TRBJ2-1	CATSEASGGVNEQFF
TRBV27	TRBJ2-7	CASSQRRLSYEQYF
TRBV5-1	TRBJ2-7	CASSLASQGYEQYF
TRBV12-3/TRBV12-4	TRBJ1-2	CASSPTGLPGYTF
TRBV12-3/TRBV12-4	TRBJ2-3	CASSLSTENTQYF
TRBV7-2	TRBJ1-2	CASSFSGEMNYGYTF
TRBV14	TRBJ1-1	CASSQVGGGHTEAFF
TRBV20-1	TRBJ2-7	CSARDQGQSSYEQYF
TRBV18	TRBJ1-2	CASSPRQNTNYGYTF
TRBV7-9	TRBJ2-3	CASSSEKDTQYF
TRBV20-1	TRBJ1-5	CSAGPPQGNQPQHF
TRBV7-3	TRBJ2-7	CASSLTRNYEQYF
TRBV3-1	TRBJ2-5	CASSLLGQKETQYF
TRBV2	TRBJ2-7	CAISESYEQYF
TRBV7-2	TRBJ1-2	CASSLAAGQGGSYGYTF
TRBV6-5	TRBJ2-5	CASSSYDTALQETQYF
TRBV7-2	TRBJ1-3	CASSSQSGGTNTIYF
TRBV27	TRBJ1-6	CASSSQSSYNSPLHF
TRBV15	TRBJ1-2	CATSRDLGGVAYGYTF
TRBV4-3	TRBJ1-2	CASSQEWGDFNYGYTF
TRBV9	TRBJ2-1	CASSVGGGDEQFF
TRBV7-2	TRBJ1-3	CASRTPNIATIYF
TRBV20-1	TRBJ2-7	CSAGHGQGRYEQYF
TRBV12-3/TRBV12-4	TRBJ2-7	CASSSQRGAFYEQYF